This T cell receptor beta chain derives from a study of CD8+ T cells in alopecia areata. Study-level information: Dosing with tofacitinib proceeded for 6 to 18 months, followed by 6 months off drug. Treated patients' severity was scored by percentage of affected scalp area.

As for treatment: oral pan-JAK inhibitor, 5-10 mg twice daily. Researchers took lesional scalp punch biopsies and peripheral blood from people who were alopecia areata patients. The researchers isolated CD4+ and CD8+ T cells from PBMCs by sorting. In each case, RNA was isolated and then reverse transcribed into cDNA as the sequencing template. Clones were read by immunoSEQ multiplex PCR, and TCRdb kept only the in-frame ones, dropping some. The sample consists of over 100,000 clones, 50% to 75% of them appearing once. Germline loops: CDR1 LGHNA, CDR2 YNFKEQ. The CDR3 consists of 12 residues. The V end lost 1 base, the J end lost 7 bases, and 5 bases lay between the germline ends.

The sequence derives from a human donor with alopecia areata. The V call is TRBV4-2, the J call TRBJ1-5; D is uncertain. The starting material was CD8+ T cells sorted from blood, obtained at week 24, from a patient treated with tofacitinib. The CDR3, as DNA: TGTGCCAGCAGCCAAGGAGAACAGCCCCAGCATTTT. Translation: CASSQGEQPQHF.